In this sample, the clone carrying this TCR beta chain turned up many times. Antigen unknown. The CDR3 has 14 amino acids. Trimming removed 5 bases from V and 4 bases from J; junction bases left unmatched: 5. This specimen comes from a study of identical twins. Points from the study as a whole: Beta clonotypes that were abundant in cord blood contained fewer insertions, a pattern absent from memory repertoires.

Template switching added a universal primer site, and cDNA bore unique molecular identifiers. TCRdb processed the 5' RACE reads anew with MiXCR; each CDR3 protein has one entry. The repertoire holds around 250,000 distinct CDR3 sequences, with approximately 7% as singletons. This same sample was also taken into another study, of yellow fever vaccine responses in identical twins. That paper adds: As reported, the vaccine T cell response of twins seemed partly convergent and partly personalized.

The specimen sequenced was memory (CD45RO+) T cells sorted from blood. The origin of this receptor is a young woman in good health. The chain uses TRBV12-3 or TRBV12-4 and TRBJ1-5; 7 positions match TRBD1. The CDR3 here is CASSPGTVNQPQHF. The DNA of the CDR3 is TGTGCCAGCAGTCCCGGGACAGTTAATCAGCCCCAGCATTTT.